One sample yielded the 19 T cell receptor beta chains listed below, sequenced in a study of control samples from healthy donors and cancer patients. Libraries were prepared by immunoSEQ multiplex PCR; TCRdb keeps only in-frame clonotypes and omits some of them. This sample has about 51,000 clones, with approximately 91% found just once. The sample was PBMCs. The receptors come from a man aged 45-65 years with head and neck cancer.

The chain has TRBV12-5 and TRBJ1-1; D not certain. V lost 1 base, J lost 3 bases, and 3 bases lay in between. This CDR3 contains 12 residues. From germline, CDR1 is LGHNT and CDR2 FRNRAP. The DNA of the CDR3 is TGTGCTAGTGGTTTGGAGGACACTGAAGCTTTCTTT. It codes for CASGLEDTEAFF.

This chain joins TRBV7-3 and TRBJ1-2; D remains unclear. V was pared by 5 bases and J by 4 bases, with 11 bases between. The CDR3 has 13 amino acids. CDR1 SGHTA and CDR2 FQGTGA come from the germline V gene. The CDR3 is CASSPGDLYGYTF. CDR3 coding DNA: TGTGCCAGCAGCCCAGGAGACCTCTATGGCTACACCTTC.

The gene calls are TRBV9 and TRBJ2-3; 16 bases agree with TRBD2. J was trimmed by 6 bases and V by 4 bases; bases with no gene match: 8. The CDR3 length is 17 residues. CDR1 is SGDLS, CDR2 YYNGEE, per germline. The CDR3 nucleotides are TGTGCCAGCAGCCCTGGGGGACTAGCGGGAGGGTTGGATACGCAGTATTTT. This codes for CASSPGGLAGGLDTQYF.

The J gene is TRBJ2-3, the V gene TRBV7-2; D possibly corresponds to TRBD2 (5 bases). Trimming left V 4 bases short and J 5 bases short, with 13 bases between. Looked up from germline, CDR1 is SGHTA and CDR2 is FQGNSA. CDR3 length: 14 residues. Here the CDR3 DNA reads TGTGCCAGCAGCTCAGCTAGCTTAATAGATACGCAGTATTTT. Protein sequence: CASSSASLIDTQYF.

CDR3 sequence (DNA): TGTGCCACCAGTGATCCTCGGACAGGGGGCTACGAGCAGTACTTC. This gives the protein CATSDPRTGGYEQYF. The gene calls are TRBV24-1 and TRBJ2-7, with 10 bases that match TRBD1. The CDR3 has 15 residues. CDR1 is KGHDR, CDR2 SFDVKD, per germline. The V and J ends lost 3 bases and 3 bases, in that order; junction bases with no gene match: 4.

J is TRBJ1-1 and V is TRBV5-4; no clear D gene. Trimming shortened V by 0 bases and J by 4 bases, and 10 bases separated the two germline ends. This CDR3 has 14 residues. Germline values: CDR1 SGHNT, CDR2 YYREEE (reference sequence). CDR3 amino acids: CASSLVGASTEAFF. In nucleotides, the CDR3 is TGTGCCAGCAGCTTGGTTGGAGCGAGCACTGAAGCTTTCTTT. The full variable domain, in which reference TRBV5-4 and TRBJ1-1 provide the parts outside the CDR3, is ETGVTQSPTHLIKTRGQQVTLRCSSQSGHNTVSWYQQALGQGPQFIFQYYREEENGRGNFPPRFSGLQFPNYSSELNVNALELDDSALYLCASSLVGASTEAFFGQGTRLTVV.

As DNA, the CDR3 is TGTGCCAGCAGTGACGCCTTGACTGGGCTGAACACTGAAGCTTTCTTT. This encodes CASSDALTGLNTEAFF. The V and J genes are TRBV2 and TRBJ1-1, with D uncertain. Germline V gives CDR1 SNHLY, CDR2 FYNNEI. The V end was cut by 3 bases, the J end by 0 bases, with 14 bases between. The CDR3 runs 16 residues.

The chain has TRBV9 and TRBJ2-1; 7 bases are shared with TRBD2. Per germline, CDR1 SGDLS and CDR2 YYNGEE. The CDR3 has 14 amino acids. V dropped 1 base and J dropped 9; count of bases not matched to a gene: 7. The DNA for the CDR3 is TGTGCCAGCAGCGTATACCCTAGCGGCAGTGAGCAGTTCTTC. Its translation: CASSVYPSGSEQFF.

This chain links TRBV19 with TRBJ1-2; tentatively, D is TRBD1 (6 bases). V was clipped by 6 bases and J by 1 base, with 12 bases between them. Germline CDR1 LNHDA, CDR2 SQIVND (reference sequence). This CDR3 spans 14 amino acids. CDR3: CASSSGTNNYGYTF. As DNA, the CDR3 is TGTGCCAGTAGCTCAGGGACAAATAACTATGGCTACACCTTC.

Here the CDR3 DNA reads TGTGCCAGTAGTAGTCTTTCGGGCCATGGACAGGGAGAGACCCAGTACTTC. It yields the protein CASSSLSGHGQGETQYF. The rearrangement links TRBV19 to TRBJ2-5, with 8 bases that match TRBD1. With V trimmed by 4 bases and J by 4 bases, 14 bases remained unmatched. The germline V gene has CDR1 LNHDA and CDR2 SQIVND (reference sequence). The CDR3 has 17 amino acids.

V is TRBV9 and J is TRBJ2-5; D is ambiguous. Trimming removed 5 bases at V and 2 bases at J, with 1 base between. The CDR3 sequence is 10 residues long. The germline V gene has CDR1 SGDLS and CDR2 YYNGEE. The CDR3 DNA sequence: TGTGCCAGCAGGCAAGAGACCCAGTACTTC. Protein product: CASRQETQYF.

This clone was seen a few times. This rearrangement joins TRBV28 to TRBJ1-1; no definite D call. Germline V CDR1 and CDR2: MDHEN, SYDVKM. CDR3 length equals 14 residues. Between the trimmed V and J ends, which lost 3 bases and 4 bases, there was a span of 12 bases. The CDR3 region is CASSLVVEATEAFF. CDR3 sequence (DNA): TGTGCCAGCAGTTTGGTCGTGGAGGCCACTGAAGCTTTCTTT.

The rearrangement uses TRBV11-2 and TRBJ2-5; D not resolved. The CDR3 spans 15 residues. V was pared by 2 bases and J by 2 bases, with 12 bases between. Germline CDR1 and CDR2: SGHAT and FQNNGV. In nucleotides, the CDR3 is TGTGCCAGCAGCTTACCACGACTGAGGCAAGAGACCCAGTACTTC. Amino acid sequence: CASSLPRLRQETQYF.

The chain employs TRBV5-6 and TRBJ2-2; D ambiguous. Germline loops: CDR1 SGHDT, CDR2 YYEEEE. The V end lost 0 bases, the J end lost 6 bases, and 0 bases lay between the germline ends. The CDR3 has 11 residues. CDR3 sequence: CASSLAGELFF. Written as DNA, the CDR3 is TGTGCCAGCAGCTTGGCCGGGGAGCTGTTTTTT. The whole variable domain, filled in from reference TRBV5-6 and TRBJ2-2, reads DAGVTQSPTHLIKTRGQQVTLRCSPKSGHDTVSWYQQALGQGPQFIFQYYEEEERQRGNFPDRFSGHQFPNYSSELNVNALLLGDSALYLCASSLAGELFFGEGSRLTVL.

This chain uses TRBV5-4 with TRBJ2-2, with TRBD2 as a possible D gene (6 bases). V dropped 4 bases and J dropped 2 bases, with 15 bases sitting between them. The CDR3 covers 16 residues. Germline V lookup: CDR1 SGHNT, CDR2 YYREEE (reference sequence). CDR3 DNA: TGTGCCAGCAGCATTGCGGGACTCCAAAACACCGGGGAGCTGTTTTTT. This sequence encodes CASSIAGLQNTGELFF.

This clone occurred a few times. V gene TRBV19 combines with J gene TRBJ2-7; TRBD2 might be the D (6 bases). Between the trimmed V and J ends, which lost 1 base and 6 bases, there was a span of 10 bases. The CDR3 loop spans 13 amino acids. Looked up from germline, CDR1 is LNHDA and CDR2 is SQIVND (reference sequence). CDR3 DNA: TGTGCCAGTAGTATAGGACTAGATGGCGAGCAGTACTTC. This codes for CASSIGLDGEQYF. The whole variable domain, remainder taken from reference TRBV19 and TRBJ2-7, is DGGITQSPKYLFRKEGQNVTLSCEQNLNHDAMYWYRQDPGQGLRLIYYSQIVNDFQKGDIAEGYSVSREKKESFPLTVTSAQKNPTAFYLCASSIGLDGEQYFGPGTRLTVT.

This clone has only a few counts. The gene calls are TRBV5-1 and TRBJ2-7, with D tentatively TRBD1 or TRBD2 (5 bases each). Germline V gene data show CDR1 as SGHRS and CDR2 as YFSETQ. V was pared by 5 bases and J by 2 bases, with 14 bases between. The CDR3 loop spans 14 amino acids. CDR3 sequence reads: CASSFGTETYEQYF. In DNA, the CDR3 is TGCGCCAGCAGTTTCGGGACCGAGACCTACGAGCAGTACTTC.

The chain uses TRBV5-4 and TRBJ2-3; TRBD1 is a possible D gene (6 bases). V was clipped by 3 bases and J by 9 bases, with 17 bases between them. Germline CDR1 reads SGHNT; CDR2 reads YYREEE (reference sequence). CDR3 length: 14 residues. The DNA of the CDR3 is TGTGCCAGCAGCTCCCCCCTAGGGGGACGAACGCAGTATTTT. It translates to CASSSPLGGRTQYF.

The chain combines TRBV19 with TRBJ2-5; the D gene is possibly TRBD1 (6 bases). The V gene's germline CDR1 is LNHDA and CDR2 SQIVND (reference sequence). The CDR3 length is 16 residues. The V end was cut by 0 bases, the J end by 4 bases, with 15 bases between. CDR3 DNA: TGTGCCAGTAGTATAGAGTCACGGGACAAAGGAGAGACCCAGTACTTC. Its protein is CASSIESRDKGETQYF.